The clone carrying this TCR beta chain was observed a few times. Its antigen is unknown. Assay used: immunoSEQ multiplex PCR; TCRdb lists only in-frame clones, some missing. This repertoire shows some 340,000 clones, around 84% found once; its top ten account for 1.5% to 2.5%. This specimen belongs to a study of Ad26.COV2.S vaccination and SARS-CoV-2 variants. Study at large: Intramuscularly, Ad26.COV2.S was given either once or twice, 56 days apart.

Study observations and caveats: Reportedly, after vaccination the spike-specific CD8+ and CD4+ T cell responses displayed substantial breadth.

Specified treatment: approximately 18 received Ad26.COV2.S at low or high dose, single or two shots; about 5 received placebo; per-sample allocation not given. Material that was analyzed had been drawn on day 63 after the first vaccine or placebo injection. This receptor was identified in a person between 18 and 65 years old who received the Ad26.COV2.S COVID-19 vaccine or a placebo. This sample comprised peripheral blood, obtained in a trial of Ad26.COV2.S vaccine versus placebo.

CDR3 region: CASSPTVIRDRGYEQYF. The CDR3 coding sequence is TGTGCCAGCAGCCCCACAGTTATCCGGGACAGAGGCTACGAGCAGTACTTC. The V call is TRBV7-9, the J call TRBJ2-7, with TRBD1 matching 7 bases. The CDR3 sequence is 17 residues long. V dropped 5 bases and J dropped 3; count of bases not matched to a gene: 16. CDR1 and CDR2 (germline): SEHNR, FQNEAQ (reference sequence).